The clone carrying this T cell receptor beta chain was seen ten or more times. Its antigen is currently unknown. This record belongs to a study of T cells after yellow fever vaccination. Study in general: Fractions of low cell number were prepared using SMART-Seq v4 Ultra Low Input. Study outcomes and limitations: A minor fraction of clonotypes spanned both CD4 and CD8 compartments. FACS-sorted repertoires could contain abundant clonotypes contaminating from the bulk population. Clones that expanded after primary vaccination mostly reappeared after the booster (96% CD4, approximately 87% CD8).

Each CDR3 protein gets one entry after TCRdb re-called the 5' RACE reads with MiXCR. The data hold under 500,000 distinct CDR3 sequences, with around 19% observed a single time. There are 11 residues in the CDR3. From germline, CDR1 is SGHAT and CDR2 FQNNGV. Deletions cut 10 bases from V and 5 bases from J, with 11 bases between. The source material was PBMCs, sampled before the yellow fever booster vaccination. The chain uses TRBV11-2 and TRBJ2-5; D is perhaps TRBD2 (6 bases). The clonotype originates from a man between 18 and 35 years old who received the YFV17D yellow fever vaccine. DNA of the CDR3: TGTGCCATCCGGAGGGGCGAGACCCAGTACTTC. As protein: CAIRRGETQYF.